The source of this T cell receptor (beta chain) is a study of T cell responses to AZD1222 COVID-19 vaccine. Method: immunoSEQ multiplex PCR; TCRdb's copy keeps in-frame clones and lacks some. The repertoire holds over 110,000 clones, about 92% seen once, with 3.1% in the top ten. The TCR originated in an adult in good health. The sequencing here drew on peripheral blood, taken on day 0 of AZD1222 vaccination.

CDR3 in amino acids: CASSVVQGAGANVLTF. The CDR3 DNA reads as TGTGCCAGCAGCGTAGTACAGGGAGCTGGGGCCAACGTCCTGACTTTC. This chain joins TRBV5-4 and TRBJ2-6, with a weak D call TRBD1 (6 bases). The CDR3 runs to 16 residues. CDR1 and CDR2 from the germline V gene are SGHNT and YYREEE (reference sequence). V was trimmed by 4 bases and J by 2 bases, leaving 13 bases between them.